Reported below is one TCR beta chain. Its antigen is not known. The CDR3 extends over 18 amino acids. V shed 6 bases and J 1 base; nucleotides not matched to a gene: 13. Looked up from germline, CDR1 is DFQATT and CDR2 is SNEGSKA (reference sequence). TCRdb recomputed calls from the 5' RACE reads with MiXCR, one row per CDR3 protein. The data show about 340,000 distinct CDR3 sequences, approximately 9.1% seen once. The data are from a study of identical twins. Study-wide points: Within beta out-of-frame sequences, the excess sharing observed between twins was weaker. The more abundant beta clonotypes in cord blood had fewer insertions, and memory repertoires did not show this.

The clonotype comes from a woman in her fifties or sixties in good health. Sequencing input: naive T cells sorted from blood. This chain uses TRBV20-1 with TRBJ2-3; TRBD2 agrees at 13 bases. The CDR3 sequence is CSAGPGLAGSEGTDTQYF. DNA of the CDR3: TGCAGTGCCGGACCGGGACTAGCGGGAAGTGAAGGCACAGATACGCAGTATTTT.